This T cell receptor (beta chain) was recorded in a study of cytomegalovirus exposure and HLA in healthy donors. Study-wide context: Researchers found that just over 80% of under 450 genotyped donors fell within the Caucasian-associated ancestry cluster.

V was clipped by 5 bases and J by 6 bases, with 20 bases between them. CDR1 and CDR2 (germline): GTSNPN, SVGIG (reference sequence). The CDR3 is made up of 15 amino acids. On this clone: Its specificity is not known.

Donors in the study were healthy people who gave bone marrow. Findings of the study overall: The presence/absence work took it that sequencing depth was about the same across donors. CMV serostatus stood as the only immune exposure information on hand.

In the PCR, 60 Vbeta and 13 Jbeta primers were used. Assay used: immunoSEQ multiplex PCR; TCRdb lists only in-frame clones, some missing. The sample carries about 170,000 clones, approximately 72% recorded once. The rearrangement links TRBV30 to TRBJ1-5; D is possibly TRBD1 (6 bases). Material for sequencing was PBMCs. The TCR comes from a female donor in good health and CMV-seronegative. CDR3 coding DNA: TGTGCCTGGGGGGCGAGGGCAGGGGTGGGTCAGCCCCAGCATTTT. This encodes CAWGARAGVGQPQHF.